The T cell receptor (beta chain) under discussion was sequenced for a study of breast tumors, draining lymph nodes, adjacent tissues. MiXCR was run by TCRdb on the multiplex PCR reads, yielding one entry per CDR3 protein. The sample contains some 130,000 distinct CDR3 sequences, 20% of which appear only once. The lymph nodes were axillary draining lymph nodes from breast cancer patients. The ends were cut back, 0 bases at V and 8 bases at J, with 16 bases in the middle. Germline V lookup: CDR1 MGHRA, CDR2 YSYEKL. This CDR3 spans 16 amino acids. This clonotype was counted ten times or more. Its target is not known. Study-level findings and limits: Data fit most tumor T cells coming from lymph node, expanding in tumor. Tumor TCR diversity was below lymph nodes but above nontumor tissue. Compared with basal-like, luminal-like tumors shared significantly more repertoire with nontumor tissue. Tumor T cell lymph node origin was a supported hypothesis, not proven.

This receptor was obtained from a female donor with breast cancer. Some clones in this sample may be carry-over from other donors' samples. Sequences were obtained from axillary lymph node tissue. This chain connects TRBV4-1 to TRBJ1-4; D is perhaps TRBD1 (6 bases). CDR3 nucleotide sequence: TGCGCCAGCAGCCAAGATGGGGCAGGGGTTTACGAAAAACTGTTTTTT. This gives the protein CASSQDGAGVYEKLFF.